These 26 T cell receptor beta chains were all obtained from the same sample, sequenced in a study of T-cell reconstitution after alpha-beta-depleted transplantation in children. Unique molecular identifiers were used to barcode this TCRbeta library. TCRdb fed the PCR reads into MiXCR, producing one record per CDR3 protein. The table includes about a million distinct CDR3 sequences, about 31% detected once. The input for sequencing was PBMCs, mostly from graft donor cells, taken 360 days after TCRalphabeta/CD19-depleted stem cell transplant. The receptors come from a boy less than two years old who had a stem cell transplant for SCID, so the T cells may come from the graft donor.

The sample holds a few counts of this clonotype. The gene calls are TRBV20-1 and TRBJ2-1; D not resolved. CDR3 length: 14 residues. CDR1 and CDR2 from the germline V gene are DFQATT and SNEGSKA (reference sequence). V was trimmed by 7 bases and J by 0 bases, leaving 13 bases between them. The CDR3: CSGGDDGSYNEQFF. The CDR3 DNA reads as TGCAGTGGGGGTGACGATGGCTCCTACAATGAGCAGTTCTTC.

This chain connects TRBV4-2 to TRBJ2-7; TRBD1 matches 7 bases. Germline V lookup: CDR1 LGHNA, CDR2 YNFKEQ. The CDR3 runs 16 residues. The ends lost 6 bases at V and 1 base at J; junction bases unmatched: 12. Here the CDR3 reads CASSPSDRALSYEQYF. The CDR3 nucleotides are TGTGCCAGCAGTCCCTCCGACAGGGCCCTATCCTACGAGCAGTACTTC.

In its sample, this clonotype was seen a few times. The chain combines TRBV5-6 with TRBJ1-2; perhaps TRBD1 as D (6 bases). The CDR3 contains 15 residues. The ends were cut back, 2 bases at V and 2 bases at J, with 13 bases in the middle. The germline V gene has CDR1 SGHDT and CDR2 YYEEEE. The CDR3 region has the DNA TGTGCCAGCAGCTTTACAGGGAAGGCGAACTATGGCTACACCTTC. Encoded protein: CASSFTGKANYGYTF.

The J gene is TRBJ2-5, the V gene TRBV2; D uncertain. Germline-derived CDR1 and CDR2 are SNHLY and FYNNEI. Trimming cost V 10 bases and J 2 bases, with 14 bases left between them. This CDR3 has 13 amino acids. The CDR3 nucleotides read TGTGCCACCAACAAGGAAAAACAAGAGACCCAGTACTTC. Encoded protein: CATNKEKQETQYF.

CDR3 amino acids: CASSLGTVVMGYTF. The CDR3 nucleotides read TGTGCCAGCAGCTTAGGGACAGTTGTTATGGGCTACACCTTC. V gene TRBV7-2 combines with J gene TRBJ1-2, with a tentative D call TRBD1 (6 bases). CDR1 is SGHTA, CDR2 FQGNSA, per germline. The V and J ends lost 1 base and 8 bases respectively, with 14 bases between them. The CDR3 sequence is 14 residues long.

The chain is built from TRBV10-3 and TRBJ1-1; weak D call: TRBD1 (5 bases). This CDR3 contains 13 residues. The ends were cut back, 4 bases at V and 3 bases at J, with 9 bases in the middle. The germline V gene encodes CDR1 ENHRY and CDR2 SYGVKD. Here the CDR3 DNA reads TGTGCCATCAGTGCCGGGACCCACACTGAAGCTTTCTTT. Residues: CAISAGTHTEAFF.

This chain uses TRBV20-1 with TRBJ2-5, with a weak D call TRBD2 (6 bases). The germline CDR1 and CDR2 sequences are DFQATT and SNEGSKA (reference sequence). The CDR3 is 13 residues long. V was pared by 4 bases and J by 6 bases, with 15 bases between. The CDR3 region has the DNA TGCAGTGCTATTTTCCTAGCGTCGAAGACCCAGTACTTC. This encodes CSAIFLASKTQYF.

The chain employs TRBV5-5 and TRBJ2-2; 7 bases are a match to TRBD1. Trimming took 4 bases from V and 1 from J; bases not matched to a gene: 4. Germline CDR1 reads SGHKS; CDR2 reads YYEKEE (reference sequence). This CDR3 has 15 amino acids. The CDR3 region is CASSRTGQNTGELFF. CDR3 DNA: TGTGCCAGCAGCCGGACAGGCCAGAACACCGGGGAGCTGTTTTTT.

This clonotype was seen just once. V is TRBV28 and J is TRBJ2-3, with 12 nucleotides matching TRBD2. The ends lost 5 bases at V and 2 bases at J; junction bases unmatched: 5. From germline, CDR1 is MDHEN and CDR2 SYDVKM. This CDR3 comprises 16 residues. This chain's CDR3 is CASSQLAGGYTDTQYF. The DNA of the CDR3 is TGTGCCAGCAGTCAACTAGCGGGGGGATACACAGATACGCAGTATTTT.

V is TRBV4-3 and J is TRBJ2-3; TRBD1 matches at 7 bases. Germline V gene sequence: CDR1 LGHNA, CDR2 YSLEER. This CDR3 comprises 15 residues. V gave up 4 bases and J gave up 2 bases; unmatched junction bases: 6. CDR3 in DNA: TGCGCCAGCAGCCGAGAGGGGGCCGTCACAGATACGCAGTATTTT. It codes for CASSREGAVTDTQYF.

CDR3 sequence (DNA): TGTGCCACCAGCGAGGACAGGGCTCATGAGCAGTTCTTC. As protein: CATSEDRAHEQFF. The chain has TRBV15 and TRBJ2-1; TRBD1 agrees at 8 bases. There are 13 residues in the CDR3. The V gene's germline CDR1 is LNHNV and CDR2 YYDKDF (reference sequence). Unmatched junction bases numbered 5, after V lost 5 bases and J lost 8 bases.

This clonotype was detected a few times. The rearrangement links TRBV29-1 to TRBJ1-2, with no clear D. The CDR3 is made up of 11 amino acids. Germline V CDR1 and CDR2: SQVTM, ANQGSEA. CDR3 in DNA: TGCAGTTCTTTAACTAACTATGGCTACACCTTC. Translation gives CSSLTNYGYTF.

The sample holds a few counts of this clonotype. The chain couples TRBV3-1 to TRBJ2-7, with D perhaps matching TRBD1 or TRBD2 (5 bases each). CDR1 is LGHDT, CDR2 YNNKEL, per germline (reference sequence). V gave up 1 base and J gave up 3 bases, with 22 bases separating them. The CDR3 is 18 residues long. The CDR3 protein is CASSQVRGGSLLGYEQYF. DNA for the CDR3: TGTGCCAGCAGCCAAGTCCGGGGCGGTAGCCTTCTGGGCTACGAGCAGTACTTC.

The genes are TRBV7-8 and TRBJ2-1; D remains ambiguous. This CDR3 has 14 amino acids. Trimming cost V 5 bases and J 3 bases, with 11 bases left between them. Germline V gene sequence: CDR1 SGHVS, CDR2 FQNEAQ. The CDR3: CASSVSGIYNEQFF. CDR3 DNA sequence: TGTGCCAGCAGCGTCTCAGGAATCTACAATGAGCAGTTCTTC.

This clonotype was observed a few times. J is TRBJ1-2 and V is TRBV4-1; 7 nucleotides match TRBD1. Germline assignment: CDR1 MGHRA and CDR2 YSYEKL. The CDR3 runs 14 residues. J was trimmed by 7 bases and V by 0 bases; bases with no gene match: 5. Written as DNA, the CDR3 is TGCGCCAGCAGCCAAGACGGGACAGAGTCTGGCTACACCTTC. As protein: CASSQDGTESGYTF.

The chain joins TRBV7-9 to TRBJ1-1; 9 bases agree with TRBD1. Germline V gene sequence: CDR1 SEHNR, CDR2 FQNEAQ (reference sequence). The CDR3 totals 14 residues. The junction had 3 bases not matched to a gene; V was cut back by 4 bases and J by 3 bases. Here the CDR3 DNA reads TGTGCCAGCAGCTCGACAGGGGGTTACACTGAAGCTTTCTTT. Encoded protein: CASSSTGGYTEAFF.

This chain uses TRBV18 with TRBJ1-1, with 8 positions matching TRBD1. The CDR3 sequence is 16 residues long. Germline assignment: CDR1 KGHSH and CDR2 LQKENI. J was trimmed by 0 bases and V by 3 bases; bases with no gene match: 6. CDR3 bases: TGTGCCAGCTCACCCCTGGGACAGGCACTGAACACTGAAGCTTTCTTT. Its translation: CASSPLGQALNTEAFF.

J is TRBJ2-7 and V is TRBV6-5; D unresolved. The CDR3 has 14 amino acids. CDR1 is MNHEY and CDR2 is SVGAGI in the germline V gene. The V and J ends lost 6 bases and 2 bases respectively, with 14 bases between them. The CDR3 nucleotides are TGTGCCAGCAGCTACAAAGCTGATACCTACGAGCAGTACTTC. The encoded protein is CASSYKADTYEQYF.

This clonotype has more than one count but fewer than ten. This chain joins TRBV2 and TRBJ1-6; D is perhaps TRBD1 (5 bases). CDR1 and CDR2 from the germline V gene are SNHLY and FYNNEI. V lost 6 bases to trimming and J lost 2 bases, with 17 bases between them. CDR3 length: 17 residues. Written as DNA, the CDR3 is TGTGCCAGCAGCCTAGCGGGACCAGGCACCTATAATTCACCCCTCCACTTT. This codes for CASSLAGPGTYNSPLHF.

This clonotype came up a few times. The junction differs from germline at one of its ends, possibly a read error. V is TRBV5-5 and J is TRBJ1-1, with D perhaps TRBD1 (5 bases). Germline CDR1 reads SGHKS; CDR2 reads YYEKEE (reference sequence). This CDR3 spans 12 amino acids. The CDR3 reads CASTLGGTTAFF. In DNA, the CDR3 is TGTGCCAGCACCTTGGGGGGGACTACAGCTTTCTTT.

J is TRBJ1-1 and V is TRBV12-3 or TRBV12-4; 8 bases fit TRBD1. CDR3 length equals 16 residues. V dropped 3 bases and J dropped 1; count of bases not matched to a gene: 7. The CDR3, as DNA: TGTGCCAGCAGTTTGGCCCTAGGACAGGGGAACACTGAAGCTTTCTTT. Translation gives CASSLALGQGNTEAFF.

This chain uses TRBV5-1 with TRBJ2-7; 10 nucleotides line up with TRBD1. The germline gives CDR1 SGHRS, CDR2 YFSETQ. V dropped 0 bases and J dropped 6; count of bases not matched to a gene: 6. The CDR3 runs to 15 residues. The CDR3 nucleotides read TGCGCCAGCAGCTTGGATCCCGGGACAGGGGTCGAGCAGTACTTC. Protein product: CASSLDPGTGVEQYF. The whole variable domain, filled in from reference TRBV5-1 and TRBJ2-7, reads KAGVTQTPRYLIKTRGQQVTLSCSPISGHRSVSWYQQTPGQGLQFLFEYFSETQRNKGNFPGRFSGRQFSNSRSEMNVSTLELGDSALYLCASSLDPGTGVEQYFGPGTRLTVT.

V and J are TRBV18 and TRBJ1-1, with D unclear. CDR1 is KGHSH, CDR2 LQKENI, per germline. V was cut by 0 bases and J by 5 bases, with 10 bases left in between. CDR3 length: 14 residues. The CDR3 DNA reads TGTGCCAGCTCACCACCGGGCCTGCGGACTGAAGCTTTCTTT. Translation: CASSPPGLRTEAFF.

This clonotype has ten or more counts. The chain uses TRBV28 and TRBJ2-5; 8 bases are a match to TRBD1. In germline, CDR1 is MDHEN, CDR2 SYDVKM. The CDR3 is 13 amino acids. Losses at the gene ends were 5 bases for V and 7 bases for J; bases not matched to a gene: 6. Here the CDR3 reads CASSTRGQRTQYF. In DNA, the CDR3 is TGTGCCAGCAGTACCAGGGGGCAGAGGACCCAGTACTTC. Full variable domain (rest looked up from reference TRBV28 and TRBJ2-5): DVKVTQSSRYLVKRTGEKVFLECVQDMDHENMFWYRQDPGLGLRLIYFSYDVKMKEKGDIPEGYSVSREKKERFSLILESASTNQTSMYLCASSTRGQRTQYFGPGTRLLVL.

This clonotype was recorded many times. The CDR3 region is CASSFRRTSTDTQYF. The CDR3 DNA follows: TGTGCCAGCAGCTTTCGGCGCACAAGCACAGATACGCAGTATTTT. The chain links TRBV7-8 to TRBJ2-3; no firm D call. Germline values: CDR1 SGHVS, CDR2 FQNEAQ. The length of the CDR3 is 15 residues. The V end lost 3 bases, the J end lost 0 bases, and 10 bases lay between the germline ends.

This clonotype has ten or more counts. The rearrangement joins TRBV28 to TRBJ1-6, with TRBD1 identical over 9 bases. V gave up 7 bases and J gave up 10 bases; unmatched junction bases: 11. This CDR3 contains 15 residues. Germline V gives CDR1 MDHEN, CDR2 SYDVKM. The CDR3 sequence is CASTPTGTGKSPLHF. Here the CDR3 DNA reads TGTGCCAGCACTCCTACCGGGACAGGGAAATCACCCCTCCACTTT.